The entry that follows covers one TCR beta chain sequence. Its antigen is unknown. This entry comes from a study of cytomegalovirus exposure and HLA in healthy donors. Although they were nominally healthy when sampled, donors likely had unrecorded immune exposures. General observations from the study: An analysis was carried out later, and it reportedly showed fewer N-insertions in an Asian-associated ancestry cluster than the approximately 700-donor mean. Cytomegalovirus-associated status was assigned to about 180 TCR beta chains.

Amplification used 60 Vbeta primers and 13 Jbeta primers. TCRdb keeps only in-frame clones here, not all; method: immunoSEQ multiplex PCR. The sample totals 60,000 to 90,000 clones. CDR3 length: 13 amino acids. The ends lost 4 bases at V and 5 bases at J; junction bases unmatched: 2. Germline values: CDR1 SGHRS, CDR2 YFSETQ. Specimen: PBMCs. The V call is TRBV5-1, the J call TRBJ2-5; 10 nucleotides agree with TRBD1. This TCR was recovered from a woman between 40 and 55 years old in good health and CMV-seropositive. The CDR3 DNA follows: TGCGCCAGCAGCACGGACAGGGGGGAGACCCAGTACTTC. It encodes CASSTDRGETQYF. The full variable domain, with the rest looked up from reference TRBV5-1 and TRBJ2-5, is KAGVTQTPRYLIKTRGQQVTLSCSPISGHRSVSWYQQTPGQGLQFLFEYFSETQRNKGNFPGRFSGRQFSNSRSEMNVSTLELGDSALYLCASSTDRGETQYFGPGTRLLVL.